Below, 8 T cell receptor beta chains from the same sample are listed, as sequenced in a study of regulatory T cells in long-lasting Graves disease (dated by TCRdb to about 2021). Library preparation was by multiplex PCR. For sequencing, an Illumina HiSeq 4000 was employed. iRepertoire HTBI primers and Arm-PCR amplification of CDR3 regions were used to construct TCR beta libraries. TCRdb itself trimmed the public reads at Q25 with fastp, ran MiXCR and retained productive beta chains. When rows share a CDR3 protein, they turn into one entry using the most common DNA and genes. This sample comprises roughly 610,000 distinct CDR3 sequences, roughly 15% of them detected only once. The biggest ten clones account for 18% of the sample. Interpreted using the paper, the time point label stands for: newly diagnosed GD, antithyroid drugs for less than 3 months. For both TCR sequencing and RNA sequencing, RNA was extracted from PBMCs using TRIzol.

The same specimen was also included in a second study, on T cells in Graves' hyperthyroidism and ophthalmopathy.

The specimen was peripheral blood mononuclear cells (PBMCs), collected at new diagnosis, from a patient treated with antithyroid drugs. Source of these receptors: a woman in her twenties or thirties with Graves disease. Donor details come from another sample of the same person, matched by shared clones.

This clonotype came up once. This chain connects TRBV7-3 to TRBJ1-6, with D hard to call. Per germline, CDR1 SGHTA and CDR2 FQGTGA. Trimming cost V 2 bases and J 4 bases, with 6 bases left between them. The CDR3 loop spans 14 amino acids. The CDR3 DNA reads as TGTGCCAGCAGCTTAGACCGTTATAATTCACCCCTCCACTTT. It specifies CASSLDRYNSPLHF.

V usage is TRBV7-2 and J usage is TRBJ2-6; D is unresolved. This CDR3 region has 16 residues. The germline V gene encodes CDR1 SGHTA and CDR2 FQGNSA. Trimming left V 2 bases short and J 2 bases short, with 10 bases between. The CDR3 is CASSLQGWAGANVLTF. DNA for the CDR3: TGTGCCAGCAGCTTACAAGGGTGGGCTGGGGCCAACGTCCTGACTTTC.

This clonotype was counted a few times. This chain joins TRBV7-2 and TRBJ2-7, with D possibly being TRBD1 (5 bases). The ends were cut back, 1 base at V and 5 bases at J, with 12 bases in the middle. CDR1 is SGHTA, CDR2 FQGNSA, per germline. This CDR3 has 14 amino acids. CDR3 in DNA: TGTGCCAGCAGCTTAGGGGGAAGGGGAAACGAGCAGTACTTC. Translating gives CASSLGGRGNEQYF.

This chain connects TRBV30 to TRBJ2-7; maybe TRBD2 (5 bases). V shed 2 bases and J shed 2 bases, with 10 bases lying between them. Germline lookup yields CDR1 GTSNPN and CDR2 SVGIG (reference sequence). The CDR3 runs to 13 residues. The CDR3 loop is CAWSPRAAYEQYF. DNA for the CDR3: TGTGCCTGGAGTCCGCGGGCTGCCTACGAGCAGTACTTC.

This chain connects TRBV20-1 to TRBJ1-4, with 11 bases that match TRBD1. The CDR3 length is 16 residues. J lost 0 bases, V lost 5 bases, and 5 bases had no gene match. Germline values: CDR1 DFQATT, CDR2 SNEGSKA (reference sequence). CDR3 bases: TGCAGTGCTCCCGGACAGGGGGCAACAACTAATGAAAAACTGTTTTTT. It is translated as CSAPGQGATTNEKLFF.

The genes are TRBV6-1 and TRBJ2-6, with 12 bases that match TRBD1. The CDR3 has 18 amino acids. Trimming at V came to 6 bases and at J to 4 bases, leaving 10 bases not matched to a gene. The germline V gene has CDR1 MNHNS and CDR2 SASEGT. The CDR3 sequence is CASRGSGTGGAGANVLTF. The CDR3 nucleotides read TGTGCCAGCAGGGGGTCCGGGACAGGGGGCGCCGGGGCCAACGTCCTGACTTTC.

This clonotype showed up many times. This chain links TRBV28 with TRBJ2-5; 10 positions agree with TRBD2. Trimming cost V 3 bases and J 5 bases; bases outside gene matches: 6. Germline loops: CDR1 MDHEN, CDR2 SYDVKM. The CDR3 totals 15 residues. The chain's CDR3 is CASSFPLAGDETQYF. As DNA, the CDR3 is TGTGCCAGCAGTTTCCCGCTAGCGGGAGACGAGACCCAGTACTTC. The variable domain in full, with the rest retrieved from reference TRBV28 and TRBJ2-5, is DVKVTQSSRYLVKRTGEKVFLECVQDMDHENMFWYRQDPGLGLRLIYFSYDVKMKEKGDIPEGYSVSREKKERFSLILESASTNQTSMYLCASSFPLAGDETQYFGPGTRLLVL.

This clonotype appeared a few times. The chain carries TRBV19 and TRBJ1-4, with 7 bases identical to TRBD1. J gave up 7 bases and V 2 bases, and 4 bases lay outside the gene matches. This CDR3 is 14 amino acids long. Germline V gene sequence: CDR1 LNHDA, CDR2 SQIVND (reference sequence). The CDR3 DNA reads TGTGCCAGTAGTATACAAGGGGGCAGTGAAAAACTGTTTTTT. Encoded protein: CASSIQGGSEKLFF.